Presented here are 8 T cell receptor beta chains from one specimen sequenced in a study of control samples from healthy donors and cancer patients. Method: immunoSEQ multiplex PCR; TCRdb's copy keeps in-frame clones and lacks some. Of tens of thousands of clones listed, about 89% are singletons. The sequenced sample was blood. The receptor set was obtained from a woman in her sixties or seventies in good health.

The rearrangement joins TRBV5-1 to TRBJ1-1; TRBD1 matches 9 bases. The junction had 0 bases not matched to a gene; V was cut back by 3 bases and J by 3 bases. CDR1 and CDR2 from the germline V gene are SGHRS and YFSETQ. The CDR3 has 13 residues. The CDR3 loop is CASSWTGDTEAFF. The CDR3 bases are TGCGCCAGCAGCTGGACAGGGGACACTGAAGCTTTCTTT.

V is TRBV6-6 and J is TRBJ1-6, with D unresolved. Trimming took 2 bases from V and 4 from J, leaving 3 bases between them. CDR1 MNHNY and CDR2 SVGAGI come from the germline V gene (reference sequence). The CDR3 has 13 residues. CDR3 in amino acids: CASSYDYNSPLHF. CDR3 DNA sequence: TGTGCCAGCAGTTACGATTATAATTCACCCCTCCACTTT.

The chain recombines TRBV3-1 (or the pseudogene TRBV3-2) with TRBJ1-1; D remains unclear. V lost 5 bases, J lost 4 bases, and 14 bases lay in between. The germline gives CDR1 LGHDT, CDR2 YNNKEL (reference sequence). CDR3 length: 14 residues. The CDR3: CASSVLGRTTEAFF. For the CDR3, the DNA is TGTGCCAGCAGCGTCCTGGGGAGGACCACTGAAGCTTTCTTT.

This chain joins TRBV9 and TRBJ1-4, with TRBD1 identical over 7 bases. CDR1 SGDLS and CDR2 YYNGEE come from the germline V gene. With 3 bases clipped from V and 1 base from J, the junction kept 6 bases outside the gene matches. The CDR3 loop spans 16 amino acids. CDR3 DNA sequence: TGTGCCAGCAGCGAGCGCTCAGGGGGAACTAATGAAAAACTGTTTTTT. Translation gives CASSERSGGTNEKLFF.

The rearrangement joins TRBV7-9 to TRBJ2-3; 7 bases agree with TRBD2. With 1 base clipped from V and 10 bases from J, the junction kept 5 bases outside the gene matches. This CDR3 region has 13 residues. CDR1 and CDR2 (germline): SEHNR, FQNEAQ (reference sequence). CDR3 sequence reads: CASSLGRERAQYF. CDR3 bases: TGTGCCAGCAGCTTAGGGCGGGAGAGGGCGCAGTATTTT.

The chain is built from TRBV7-8 and TRBJ2-5, with 8 bases fitting TRBD2. CDR3 size: 16 residues. V gave up 1 base and J gave up 5 bases; unmatched junction bases: 9. Germline values: CDR1 SGHVS, CDR2 FQNEAQ. CDR3 bases: TGTGCCAGCAGCTTAGGGCCTAGCGGGCCCGGGGAGACCCAGTACTTC. Encoded protein: CASSLGPSGPGETQYF.

This chain connects TRBV6-2 or TRBV6-3 to TRBJ2-1, with no clear D. V gave up 3 bases and J gave up 5 bases, with 8 bases separating them. The CDR3 is made up of 13 amino acids. CDR1 is MNHEY, CDR2 SVGEGT, per germline. This chain's CDR3 is CASSYLQDNEQFF. The CDR3 DNA reads TGTGCCAGCAGTTATCTTCAGGACAATGAGCAGTTCTTC.

V usage is TRBV28 and J usage is TRBJ1-4; D remains unclear. There are 15 residues in the CDR3. Germline V gene sequence: CDR1 MDHEN, CDR2 SYDVKM. V was clipped by 4 bases and J by 4 bases, with 13 bases between them. The CDR3 protein is CASSSPGPVNEKLFF. The CDR3 DNA sequence: TGTGCCAGCAGTTCGCCGGGCCCTGTTAATGAAAAACTGTTTTTT.